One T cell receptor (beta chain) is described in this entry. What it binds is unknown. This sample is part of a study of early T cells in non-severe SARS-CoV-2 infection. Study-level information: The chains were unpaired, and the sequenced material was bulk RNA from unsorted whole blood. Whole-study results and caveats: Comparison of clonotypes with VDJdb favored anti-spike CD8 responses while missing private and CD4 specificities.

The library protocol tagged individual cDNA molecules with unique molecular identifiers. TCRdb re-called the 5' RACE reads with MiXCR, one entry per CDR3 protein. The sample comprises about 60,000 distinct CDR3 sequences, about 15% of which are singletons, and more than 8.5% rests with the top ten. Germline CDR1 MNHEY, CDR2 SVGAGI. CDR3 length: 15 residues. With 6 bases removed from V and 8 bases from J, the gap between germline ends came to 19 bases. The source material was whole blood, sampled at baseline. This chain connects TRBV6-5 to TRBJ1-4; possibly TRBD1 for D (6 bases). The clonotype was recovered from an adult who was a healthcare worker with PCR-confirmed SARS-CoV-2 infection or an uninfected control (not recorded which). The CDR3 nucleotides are TGTGCCAGCAGGAACAGGGAGGGAGGGGACGAAAAACTGTTTTTT. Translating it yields CASRNREGGDEKLFF.